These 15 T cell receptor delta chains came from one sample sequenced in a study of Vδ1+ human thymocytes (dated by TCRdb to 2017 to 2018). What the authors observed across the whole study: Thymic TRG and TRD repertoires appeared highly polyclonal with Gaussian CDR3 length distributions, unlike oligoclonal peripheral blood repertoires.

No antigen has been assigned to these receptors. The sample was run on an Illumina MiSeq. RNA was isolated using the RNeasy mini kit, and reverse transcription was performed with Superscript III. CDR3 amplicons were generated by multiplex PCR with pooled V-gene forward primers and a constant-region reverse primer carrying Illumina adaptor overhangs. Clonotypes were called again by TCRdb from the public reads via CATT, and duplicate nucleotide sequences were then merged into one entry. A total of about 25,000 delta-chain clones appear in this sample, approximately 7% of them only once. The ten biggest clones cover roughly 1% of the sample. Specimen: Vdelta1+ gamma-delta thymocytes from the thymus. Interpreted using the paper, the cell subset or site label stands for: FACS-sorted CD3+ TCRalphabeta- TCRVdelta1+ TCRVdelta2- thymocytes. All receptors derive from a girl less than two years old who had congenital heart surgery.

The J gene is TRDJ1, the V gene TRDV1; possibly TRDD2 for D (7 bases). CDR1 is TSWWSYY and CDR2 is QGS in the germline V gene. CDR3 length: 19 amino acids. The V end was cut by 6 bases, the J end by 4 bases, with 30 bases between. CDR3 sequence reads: CALGRHGPSWWGEYDKLIF. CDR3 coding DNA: TGTGCTCTTGGTCGCCATGGGCCTTCCTGGTGGGGGGAGTACGATAAACTCATCTTT.

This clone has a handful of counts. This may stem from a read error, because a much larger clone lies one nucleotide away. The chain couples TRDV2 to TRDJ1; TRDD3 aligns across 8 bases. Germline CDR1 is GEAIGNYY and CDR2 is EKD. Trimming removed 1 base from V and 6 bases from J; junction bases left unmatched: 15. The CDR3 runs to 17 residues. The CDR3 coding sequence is TGTGCCTGTGACACGAGAGACTGGGGGGTACGCAGCCATAAACTCATCTTT. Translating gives CACDTRDWGVRSHKLIF.

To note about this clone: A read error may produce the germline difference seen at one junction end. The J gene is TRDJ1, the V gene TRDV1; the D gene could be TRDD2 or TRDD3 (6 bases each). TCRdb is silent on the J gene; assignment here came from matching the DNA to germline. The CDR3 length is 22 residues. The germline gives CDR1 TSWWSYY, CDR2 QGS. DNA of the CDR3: TGTGCTCCTGGGGAACTAGGGCCTTCCCCTCTACTGGGCTATTTCTACACCGATAAACTCATCTTT. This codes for CAPGELGPSPLLGYFYTDKLIF.

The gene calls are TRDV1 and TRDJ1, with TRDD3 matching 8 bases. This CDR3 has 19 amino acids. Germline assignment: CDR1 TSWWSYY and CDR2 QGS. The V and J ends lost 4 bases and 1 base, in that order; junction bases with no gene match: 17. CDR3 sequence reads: CALGATGAEEWGITDKLIF. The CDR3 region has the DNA TGTGCTCTTGGGGCCACGGGGGCCGAGGAGTGGGGGATCACCGATAAACTCATCTTT.

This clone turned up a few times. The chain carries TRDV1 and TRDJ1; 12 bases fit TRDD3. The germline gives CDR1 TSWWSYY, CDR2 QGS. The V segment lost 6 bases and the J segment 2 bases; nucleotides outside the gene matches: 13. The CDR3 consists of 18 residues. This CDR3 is CALGPMLGDTRVTDKLIF. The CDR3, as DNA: TGTGCTCTTGGCCCTATGCTGGGGGATACGCGGGTGACCGATAAACTCATCTTT.

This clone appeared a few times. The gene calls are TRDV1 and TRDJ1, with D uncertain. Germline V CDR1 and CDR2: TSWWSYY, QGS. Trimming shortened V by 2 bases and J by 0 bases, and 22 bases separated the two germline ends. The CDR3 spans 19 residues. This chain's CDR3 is CALGERARWPPAYTDKLIF. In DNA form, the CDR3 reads TGTGCTCTTGGGGAAAGGGCAAGGTGGCCGCCGGCTTACACCGATAAACTCATCTTT.

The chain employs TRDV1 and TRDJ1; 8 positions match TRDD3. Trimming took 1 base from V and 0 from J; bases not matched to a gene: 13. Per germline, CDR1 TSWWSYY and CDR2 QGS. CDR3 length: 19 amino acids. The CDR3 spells CALGEPVPVLGGYTDKLIF. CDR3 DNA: TGTGCTCTTGGGGAACCCGTCCCCGTACTGGGGGGTTACACCGATAAACTCATCTTT.

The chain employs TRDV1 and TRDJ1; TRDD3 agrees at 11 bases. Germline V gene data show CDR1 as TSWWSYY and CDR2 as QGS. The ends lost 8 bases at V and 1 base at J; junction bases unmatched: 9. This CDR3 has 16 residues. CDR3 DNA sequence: TGTGCTCTTAAGCCTTGGGGGATACGTCGCACCGATAAACTCATCTTT. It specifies CALKPWGIRRTDKLIF.

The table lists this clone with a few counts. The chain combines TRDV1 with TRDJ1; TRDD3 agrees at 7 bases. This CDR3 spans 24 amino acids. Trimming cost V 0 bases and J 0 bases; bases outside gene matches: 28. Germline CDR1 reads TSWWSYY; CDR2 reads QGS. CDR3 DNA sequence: TGTGCTCTTGGGGAACTTAATCTGCTTGCCTACGTTGGATACGAACGGAGAAACACCGATAAACTCATCTTT. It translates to CALGELNLLAYVGYERRNTDKLIF.

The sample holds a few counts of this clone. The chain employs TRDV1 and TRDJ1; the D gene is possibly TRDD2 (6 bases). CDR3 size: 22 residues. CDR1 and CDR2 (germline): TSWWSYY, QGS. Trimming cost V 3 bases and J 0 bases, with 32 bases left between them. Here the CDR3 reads CALGDVASYPRKRPRHTDKLIF. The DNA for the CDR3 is TGTGCTCTTGGGGATGTCGCCTCCTACCCCCGTAAGAGACCGAGGCACACCGATAAACTCATCTTT.

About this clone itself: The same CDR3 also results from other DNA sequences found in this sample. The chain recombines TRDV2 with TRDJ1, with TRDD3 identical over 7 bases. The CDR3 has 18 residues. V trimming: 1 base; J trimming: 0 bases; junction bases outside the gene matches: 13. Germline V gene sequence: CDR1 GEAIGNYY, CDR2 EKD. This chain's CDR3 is CACDTDMVWGNNTDKLIF. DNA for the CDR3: TGTGCCTGTGACACGGACATGGTTTGGGGGAACAACACCGATAAACTCATCTTT.

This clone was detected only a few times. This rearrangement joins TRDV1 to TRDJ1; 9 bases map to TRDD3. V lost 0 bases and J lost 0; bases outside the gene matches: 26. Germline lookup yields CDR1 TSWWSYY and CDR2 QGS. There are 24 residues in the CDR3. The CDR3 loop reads CALGELRLLRKVSGGSDNTDKLIF. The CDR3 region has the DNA TGTGCTCTTGGGGAACTTCGCCTACTACGTAAGGTATCTGGGGGATCGGATAACACCGATAAACTCATCTTT.

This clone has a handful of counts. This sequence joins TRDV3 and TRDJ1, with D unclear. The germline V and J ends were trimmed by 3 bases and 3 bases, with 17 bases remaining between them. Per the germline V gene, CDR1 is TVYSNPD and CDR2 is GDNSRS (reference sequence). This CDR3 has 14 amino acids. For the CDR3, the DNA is TGTGCCTTCCCTGTCGGCATAGGGTCCGATAAACTCATCTTT. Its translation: CAFPVGIGSDKLIF.

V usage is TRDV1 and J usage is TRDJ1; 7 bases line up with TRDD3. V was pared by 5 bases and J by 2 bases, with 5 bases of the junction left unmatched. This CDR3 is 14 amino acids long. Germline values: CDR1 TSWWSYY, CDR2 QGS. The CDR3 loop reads CALGRSGDTDKLIF. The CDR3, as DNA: TGTGCTCTTGGGCGATCGGGGGATACCGATAAACTCATCTTT.

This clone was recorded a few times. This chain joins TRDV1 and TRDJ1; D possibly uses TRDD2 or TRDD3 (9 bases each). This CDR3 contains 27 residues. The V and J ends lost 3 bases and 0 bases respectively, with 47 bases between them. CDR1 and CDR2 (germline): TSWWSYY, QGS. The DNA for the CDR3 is TGTGCTCTTGGGGAGACCCGATCCTTCCTACAATCCTCTGGGGGATTAATCCCCCTGGCTAACACCGATAAACTCATCTTT. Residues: CALGETRSFLQSSGGLIPLANTDKLIF.